The 20 T cell receptor beta chains presented below share a single source sample, sequenced in a study of early T cells in non-severe SARS-CoV-2 infection. In TCRdb, the 5' RACE reads were re-called with MiXCR into one record per CDR3 protein. The sample carries 50,000 to 80,000 distinct CDR3 sequences, just under 5% recorded once. The sequenced material came from whole blood. The receptor source for this set is an adult who was a healthcare worker with PCR-confirmed SARS-CoV-2 infection or an uninfected control (not recorded which).

Ten or more counts support this clonotype. This sequence joins TRBV25-1 and TRBJ2-7, with a possible D match to TRBD1 (7 bases). V lost 8 bases and J lost 0, with 17 bases in between. This CDR3 has 15 residues. Germline V gives CDR1 MGHDK, CDR2 SYGVNS. The CDR3 DNA is TGTGCCAGCGCCCTTGGAGGGGGCAGCTCCTACGAGCAGTACTTC. This gives the protein CASALGGGSSYEQYF.

This clonotype was observed many times. The chain uses TRBV6-4 and TRBJ2-1; D gene ambiguous. The CDR3 contains 16 residues. Germline V gives CDR1 MRHNA, CDR2 SNTAGT. Trimming removed 6 bases at V and 5 bases at J, with 20 bases between. The CDR3 bases are TGTGCCAGCAGCCCCGTTTTCGTGTTGAGCGACAATGAGCAGTTCTTC. Its protein product is CASSPVFVLSDNEQFF.

In this sample, this clonotype turned up a few times. V gene TRBV14 combines with J gene TRBJ2-7; no definite D call. The germline CDR1 and CDR2 sequences are SGHDN and FVKESK. This CDR3 has 17 residues. The germline V and J ends were trimmed by 1 base and 0 bases, with 16 bases remaining between them. CDR3 protein: CASSQGLTSRTSYEQYF. CDR3 sequence (DNA): TGTGCCAGCAGCCAAGGGCTGACTTCAAGAACCTCCTACGAGCAGTACTTC.

This clonotype was seen repeatedly, ten times or more. J is TRBJ2-1 and V is TRBV13, with 13 bases that match TRBD2. This CDR3 is built from 17 residues. The germline gives CDR1 PRHDT, CDR2 FYEKMQ (reference sequence). V was pared by 0 bases and J by 7 bases, with 6 bases of the junction left unmatched. In nucleotides, the CDR3 is TGTGCCAGCAGCTTAGGCGAAGTACTAGCGGGAGGGAATGAGCAGTTCTTC. It encodes CASSLGEVLAGGNEQFF. Full variable domain (outside the CDR3, taken from reference TRBV13 and TRBJ2-1): AAGVIQSPRHLIKEKRETATLKCYPIPRHDTVYWYQQGPGQDPQFLISFYEKMQSDKGSIPDRFSAQQFSDYHSELNMSSLELGDSALYFCASSLGEVLAGGNEQFFGPGTRLTVL.

This chain joins TRBV11-2 and TRBJ2-3; D might be TRBD1 or TRBD2, each matching 6 bases. The CDR3 consists of 16 residues. Between the trimmed V and J ends, which lost 6 bases and 3 bases, there was a span of 19 bases. Germline V gene lookup returns CDR1 SGHAT and CDR2 FQNNGV. The CDR3 region is CASRGGQGAWTDTQYF. The CDR3 nucleotides are TGTGCCAGCAGGGGGGGACAAGGGGCATGGACAGATACGCAGTATTTT.

This clonotype occurred many times. The chain is built from TRBV11-2 and TRBJ2-7; D may be TRBD1 (8 bases). The CDR3 sequence is 12 residues long. V was cut by 4 bases and J by 7 bases, with 11 bases left in between. CDR1 is SGHAT and CDR2 is FQNNGV in the germline V gene. For the CDR3, the DNA is TGTGCCAGCAGCTCACAGGGGGGGGAGCAGTACTTC. Translated, it gives CASSSQGGEQYF.

This clonotype was picked up many times. The V and J genes are TRBV3-1 and TRBJ1-1; D ambiguous. Germline values: CDR1 LGHDT, CDR2 YNNKEL (reference sequence). This CDR3 is built from 14 residues. Trimming shortened V by 0 bases and J by 4 bases, and 9 bases separated the two germline ends. DNA for the CDR3: TGTGCCAGCAGCCAAGATGGCAGGCTCACTGAAGCTTTCTTT. Protein product: CASSQDGRLTEAFF.

This clonotype has more than one count but fewer than ten. The J gene is TRBJ2-2, the V gene TRBV5-1; TRBD2 matches at 12 bases. CDR3 length equals 21 residues. CDR1 SGHRS and CDR2 YFSETQ come from the germline V gene. With 3 bases clipped from V and 2 bases from J, the junction kept 17 bases outside the gene matches. The CDR3 DNA is TGCGCCAGCAGCTCTCCCTCCGGGACTAGCGGGTCACAAACCAACACCGGGGAGCTGTTTTTT. It codes for CASSSPSGTSGSQTNTGELFF. The full variable domain, completed using reference TRBV5-1 and TRBJ2-2, is KAGVTQTPRYLIKTRGQQVTLSCSPISGHRSVSWYQQTPGQGLQFLFEYFSETQRNKGNFPGRFSGRQFSNSRSEMNVSTLELGDSALYLCASSSPSGTSGSQTNTGELFFGEGSRLTVL.

The rearrangement uses TRBV7-8 and TRBJ1-6; 7 nucleotides agree with TRBD1. The ends lost 4 bases at V and 0 bases at J; junction bases unmatched: 9. Germline CDR1 is SGHVS and CDR2 is FQNEAQ. The CDR3 loop spans 18 amino acids. CDR3 in DNA: TGTGCCAGCAGCTCCCAGGGACAGCGAAGCTCCTATAATTCACCCCTCCACTTT. Translating gives CASSSQGQRSSYNSPLHF. Supplemented by reference TRBV7-8 and TRBJ1-6, the full variable domain reads GAGVSQSPRYKVAKRGQDVALRCDPISGHVSLFWYQQALGQGPEFLTYFQNEAQLDKSGLPSDRFFAERPEGSVSTLKIQRTQQEDSAVYLCASSSQGQRSSYNSPLHFGNGTRLTVT.

This clonotype was picked up many times. The chain joins TRBV6-1 to TRBJ1-5; unclear D gene. Trimming removed 6 bases from V and 1 base from J, with 7 bases in between. This CDR3 comprises 13 residues. Per the germline V gene, CDR1 is MNHNS and CDR2 is SASEGT. The DNA of the CDR3 is TGTGCCAGCAGGACGGGGAGCAATCAGCCCCAGCATTTT. Its translation: CASRTGSNQPQHF.

This clonotype was picked up a small number of times. The rearrangement uses TRBV6-1 and TRBJ1-2, with unresolved D. The V end was cut by 2 bases, the J end by 6 bases, with 19 bases between. The CDR3 is 16 residues long. CDR1 and CDR2 (germline): MNHNS, SASEGT. CDR3 amino acids: CASSESVVPPRDGYTF. DNA of the CDR3: TGTGCCAGCAGTGAAAGTGTGGTTCCACCTAGGGATGGCTACACCTTC.

The sample holds many counts of this clonotype. V and J are TRBV3-1 and TRBJ2-7, with D unresolved. CDR3 length: 14 residues. CDR1 is LGHDT, CDR2 YNNKEL, per germline (reference sequence). Trimming shortened V by 0 bases and J by 4 bases, and 10 bases separated the two germline ends. The CDR3 here is CASSQDIGQYEQYF. CDR3 nucleotide sequence: TGTGCCAGCAGCCAAGACATCGGGCAGTACGAGCAGTACTTC.

As for this clonotype: Given a much more abundant clone one base away, this may be a read error. The chain has TRBV28 and TRBJ1-2; TRBD1 agrees at 7 bases. Per the germline V gene, CDR1 is MDHEN and CDR2 is SYDVKM. CDR3 size: 14 residues. The CDR3 spells CASSTGTASYRYTF. CDR3 nucleotide sequence: TGTGCCAGCAGTACCGGGACAGCCTCCTATCGCTACACCTTC.

The gene calls are TRBV6-4 and TRBJ1-5; D call uncertain. Germline values: CDR1 MRHNA, CDR2 SNTAGT. V shed 4 bases and J shed 0 bases, with 4 bases lying between them. The CDR3 covers 13 residues. CDR3 protein: CASSVTSNQPQHF. CDR3 coding DNA: TGTGCCAGCAGTGTGACTAGCAATCAGCCCCAGCATTTT.

The table lists this clonotype with many counts. The chain uses TRBV6-6 and TRBJ2-3; 9 bases agree with TRBD1. This CDR3 has 13 residues. CDR1 is MNHNY and CDR2 is SVGAGI in the germline V gene (reference sequence). J gave up 6 bases and V 4 bases, and 2 bases lay outside the gene matches. The chain's CDR3 is CASSLGTGDTQYF. The CDR3 DNA reads as TGTGCCAGCAGTTTAGGGACAGGGGATACGCAGTATTTT.

This clonotype occurred many times. The chain is built from TRBV18 and TRBJ2-1; TRBD1 matches at 9 bases. The CDR3 runs 16 residues. Losses at the gene ends were 3 bases for V and 4 bases for J; bases not matched to a gene: 7. The germline V gene encodes CDR1 KGHSH and CDR2 LQKENI. The CDR3 DNA is TGTGCCAGCTCACCCCCAGGGGACAGGGTTTACAATGAGCAGTTCTTC. It translates to CASSPPGDRVYNEQFF.

This clonotype was seen more than once but under ten times. The chain is built from TRBV12-3 or TRBV12-4 and TRBJ2-5, with a weak D call TRBD2 (6 bases). This CDR3 spans 13 amino acids. The germline V and J ends were trimmed by 8 bases and 4 bases, with 14 bases remaining between them. The CDR3 bases are TGTGCCAGCGGCCCTCGGGGGTCAGAGACCCAGTACTTC. Amino acid sequence: CASGPRGSETQYF.

This rearrangement joins TRBV29-1 to TRBJ2-1; the D gene is possibly TRBD1 (5 bases). Trimming removed 2 bases at V and 1 base at J, with 9 bases between. CDR1 is SQVTM, CDR2 ANQGSEA, per germline. The CDR3 length is 14 residues. The CDR3 region has the DNA TGCAGCGTTGAACAGGGAAGGTCCTACAATGAGCAGTTCTTC. Translation gives CSVEQGRSYNEQFF.

This chain joins TRBV30 and TRBJ2-6; unclear D gene. Looked up from germline, CDR1 is GTSNPN and CDR2 is SVGIG (reference sequence). CDR3 length: 14 amino acids. V was trimmed by 3 bases and J by 0 bases, leaving 6 bases between them. CDR3 nucleotides: TGTGCCTGGAGGGAGACCTCTGGGGCCAACGTCCTGACTTTC. Amino acid sequence: CAWRETSGANVLTF.

This clonotype showed up many times. This chain joins TRBV7-6 and TRBJ2-1, with 10 bases identical to TRBD1. The CDR3 sequence is 17 residues long. Germline V gives CDR1 SGHVS, CDR2 FNYEAQ. V lost 1 base to trimming and J lost 6 bases; unmatched junction nucleotides: 9. The CDR3 bases are TGTGCCAGCAGCTTAGTCGGTGGCGGGACAGGGGCCAATGAGCAGTTCTTC. Protein sequence: CASSLVGGGTGANEQFF.